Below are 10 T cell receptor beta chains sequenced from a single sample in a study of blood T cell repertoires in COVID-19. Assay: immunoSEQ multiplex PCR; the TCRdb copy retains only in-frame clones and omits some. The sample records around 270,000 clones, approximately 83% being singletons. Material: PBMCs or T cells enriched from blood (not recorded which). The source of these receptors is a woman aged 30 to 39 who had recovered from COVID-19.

The CDR3 protein is CASSLVGPKNGYTF. CDR3 nucleotide sequence: TGTGCCAGCAGCTTGGTGGGCCCGAAAAATGGCTACACCTTC. This chain joins TRBV5-6 and TRBJ1-2; the D is unclear. Trimming shortened V by 0 bases and J by 6 bases, and 12 bases separated the two germline ends. The CDR3 spans 14 residues. Germline lookup yields CDR1 SGHDT and CDR2 YYEEEE.

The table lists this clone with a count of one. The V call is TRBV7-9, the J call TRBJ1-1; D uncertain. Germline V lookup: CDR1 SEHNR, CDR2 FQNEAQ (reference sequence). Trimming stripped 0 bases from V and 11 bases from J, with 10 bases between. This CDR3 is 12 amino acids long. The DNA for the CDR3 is TGTGCCAGCAGCTTAGCGCGGAGGGTGGCTTTCTTT. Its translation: CASSLARRVAFF.

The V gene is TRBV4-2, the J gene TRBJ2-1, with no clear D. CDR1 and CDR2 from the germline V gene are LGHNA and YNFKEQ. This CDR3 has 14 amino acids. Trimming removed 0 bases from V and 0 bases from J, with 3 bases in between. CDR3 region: CASSQDNSYNEQFF. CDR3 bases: TGTGCCAGCAGCCAAGACAACTCCTACAATGAGCAGTTCTTC.

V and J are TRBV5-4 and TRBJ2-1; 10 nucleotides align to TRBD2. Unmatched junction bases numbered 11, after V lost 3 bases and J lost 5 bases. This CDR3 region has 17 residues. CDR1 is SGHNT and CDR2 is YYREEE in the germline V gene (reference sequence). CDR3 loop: CASSSPGLAAHNNEQFF. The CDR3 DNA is TGTGCCAGCAGCTCACCTGGACTAGCGGCCCATAACAATGAGCAGTTCTTC.

CDR3 loop: CASSLGTSGRNEQFF. The CDR3 nucleotides read TGTGCCAGCAGCTTAGGGACTAGCGGTAGGAATGAGCAGTTCTTC. The chain joins TRBV11-2 to TRBJ2-1; 10 bases agree with TRBD2. Germline assignment: CDR1 SGHAT and CDR2 FQNNGV. Trimming removed 1 base from V and 7 bases from J; junction bases left unmatched: 4. This CDR3 is 15 amino acids long.

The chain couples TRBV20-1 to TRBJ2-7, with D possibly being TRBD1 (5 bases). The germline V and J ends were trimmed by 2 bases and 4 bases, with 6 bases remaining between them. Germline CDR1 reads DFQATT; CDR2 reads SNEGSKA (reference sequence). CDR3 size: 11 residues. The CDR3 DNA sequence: TGCAGTGCTAGAAAGGGGTACGAGCAGTACTTC. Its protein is CSARKGYEQYF.

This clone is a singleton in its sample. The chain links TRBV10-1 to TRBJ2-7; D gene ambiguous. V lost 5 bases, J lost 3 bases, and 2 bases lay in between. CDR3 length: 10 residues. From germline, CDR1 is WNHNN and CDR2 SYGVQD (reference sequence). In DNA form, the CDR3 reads TGCGCCAGCAGTTACTACGAGCAGTACTTC. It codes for CASSYYEQYF.

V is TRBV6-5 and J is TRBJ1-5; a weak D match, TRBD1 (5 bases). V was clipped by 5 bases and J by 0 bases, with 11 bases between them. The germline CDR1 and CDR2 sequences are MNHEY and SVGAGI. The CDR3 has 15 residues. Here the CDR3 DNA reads TGTGCCAGCAGTACCCGGGGGTATAGCAATCAGCCCCAGCATTTT. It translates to CASSTRGYSNQPQHF.

The CDR3 sequence is CASSQEEGDYEQYF. As DNA, the CDR3 is TGTGCCAGCAGCCAAGAAGAGGGGGACTACGAGCAGTACTTC. The genes are TRBV3-1 (or the pseudogene TRBV3-2) and TRBJ2-7, with a tentative D call TRBD1 (6 bases). The CDR3 runs to 14 residues. V was cut by 0 bases and J by 3 bases, with 9 bases left in between. Germline V gene sequence: CDR1 LGHDT, CDR2 YNNKEL (reference sequence).

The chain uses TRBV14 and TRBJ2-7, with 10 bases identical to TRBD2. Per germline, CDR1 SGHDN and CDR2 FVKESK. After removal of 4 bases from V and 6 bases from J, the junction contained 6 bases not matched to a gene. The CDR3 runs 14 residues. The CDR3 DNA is TGTGCCAGCAGCCCTAGCGGGAGTTGGCGCGAGCAGTACTTC. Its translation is CASSPSGSWREQYF.